This T cell receptor (beta chain) was recorded in a study of brain T cells in children with intractable seizures. TCRdb's copy holds only in-frame clones and misses some; the assay was immunoSEQ multiplex PCR. This sample has just under 65,000 clones, with approximately 94% found just once. Overall study findings and caveats: Only CDR3 sequence similarity suggested viral specificity, without known HCMV serostatus. Absence of clones before surgery may stem from lower sequencing depth.

Only cases whose brain tissue showed the highest T cell transcript signatures were sequenced. As to this clone: Its antigen is unknown.

Sequencing used peripheral blood, obtained at surgery. This clonotype was obtained from a boy under three years old with focal cortical dysplasia and intractable seizures.

In DNA, the CDR3 is TGTGCCAGCAGCTTCCCCACAGATACGCAGTATTTT. Protein: CASSFPTDTQYF. This chain joins TRBV5-4 and TRBJ2-3; D unclear. Trimming removed 2 bases at V and 2 bases at J, with 3 bases between. The CDR3 sequence is 12 residues long. CDR1 and CDR2 from the germline V gene are SGHNT and YYREEE (reference sequence).